Below, 12 T cell receptor beta chains from the same sample are listed, as sequenced in a study of blood T cell repertoires in COVID-19. The protocol was immunoSEQ multiplex PCR, while the TCRdb copy is restricted to in-frame clones and leaves out a portion. Of 35,000 to 50,000 clones listed, nearly 70% are singletons. The sequenced sample was peripheral blood. The receptor set was obtained from an elderly man with acute or convalescent COVID-19.

This chain joins TRBV7-2 and TRBJ2-7, with D uncertain. Per the germline V gene, CDR1 is SGHTA and CDR2 is FQGNSA. V lost 1 base and J 3 bases, leaving 7 bases between the germline ends. The CDR3 covers 13 residues. This CDR3 reads CASSLERDYEQYF. DNA of the CDR3: TGTGCCAGCAGCTTAGAGAGAGACTACGAGCAGTACTTC.

The rearrangement links TRBV7-9 to TRBJ1-5; TRBD1 matches at 9 bases. The CDR3 contains 16 residues. Germline V gene data show CDR1 as SEHNR and CDR2 as FQNEAQ (reference sequence). The ends lost 4 bases at V and 7 bases at J; junction bases unmatched: 11. In nucleotides, the CDR3 is TGTGCCAGCAGCTCAGCCGGGACAGGGAATGGACAGCCCCAGCATTTT. Its protein product is CASSSAGTGNGQPQHF.

This clone was observed a few times. The CDR3 region has the DNA TGTGCCTGGGCGACAGGGAGGGGAAACACCATATATTTT. It encodes CAWATGRGNTIYF. The V call is TRBV30, the J call TRBJ1-3, with 7 bases fitting TRBD1. The CDR3 extends over 13 amino acids. Germline-derived CDR1 and CDR2 are GTSNPN and SVGIG (reference sequence). V was clipped by 5 bases and J by 4 bases; unmatched bases: 5.

The J gene is TRBJ1-4, the V gene TRBV18; 7 bases line up with TRBD1. Per germline, CDR1 KGHSH and CDR2 LQKENI. With 0 bases clipped from V and 8 bases from J, the junction kept 6 bases outside the gene matches. The CDR3 totals 15 residues. Here the CDR3 reads CASSPPSQGGEKLFF. The CDR3 region has the DNA TGTGCCAGCTCACCACCGAGTCAGGGGGGAGAAAAACTGTTTTTT.

V gene TRBV5-5 combines with J gene TRBJ2-1, with a possible D match to TRBD1 (6 bases). Germline values: CDR1 SGHKS, CDR2 YYEKEE (reference sequence). The CDR3 spans 14 residues. The ends were cut back, 4 bases at V and 5 bases at J, with 13 bases in the middle. Written as DNA, the CDR3 is TGTGCCAGCAGCAGTACGGGACAAGACAATGAGCAGTTCTTC. Protein product: CASSSTGQDNEQFF.

This clone has a single count. V is TRBV7-6 and J is TRBJ2-7; 12 positions agree with TRBD2. The V segment lost 4 bases and the J segment 3 bases; nucleotides outside the gene matches: 4. The CDR3 is 15 residues long. Germline lookup yields CDR1 SGHVS and CDR2 FNYEAQ. The CDR3 coding sequence is TGTGCCAGCAGCTACCGACTAGCGGGAGTCTACGAGCAGTACTTC. Translation: CASSYRLAGVYEQYF.

This clone was recorded a few times. V usage is TRBV11-3 and J usage is TRBJ2-2, with D possibly TRBD1 on 6 matching bases. Trimming shortened V by 0 bases and J by 6 bases, and 17 bases separated the two germline ends. This CDR3 is 17 amino acids long. The germline V gene encodes CDR1 SGHNT and CDR2 YENEEA. CDR3 loop: CASSLDRGFGSAGELFF. The CDR3 region has the DNA TGTGCCAGCAGCTTAGACAGGGGATTTGGTAGTGCCGGGGAGCTGTTTTTT.

The V call is TRBV19, the J call TRBJ1-2; 7 nucleotides agree with TRBD1. CDR1 LNHDA and CDR2 SQIVND come from the germline V gene (reference sequence). The CDR3 sequence is 15 residues long. Trimming at V came to 5 bases and at J to 6 bases, leaving 12 bases not matched to a gene. The CDR3 loop is CASSSYRGTWDGYTF. The CDR3 bases are TGTGCCAGTAGTTCCTACAGGGGAACTTGGGATGGCTACACCTTC. The whole variable domain, filled in from reference TRBV19 and TRBJ1-2, reads DGGITQSPKYLFRKEGQNVTLSCEQNLNHDAMYWYRQDPGQGLRLIYYSQIVNDFQKGDIAEGYSVSREKKESFPLTVTSAQKNPTAFYLCASSSYRGTWDGYTFGSGTRLTVV.

The gene calls are TRBV11-3 and TRBJ2-5; the D gene is possibly TRBD2 (6 bases). The germline V and J ends were trimmed by 1 base and 3 bases, with 6 bases remaining between them. Germline V gene data show CDR1 as SGHNT and CDR2 as YENEEA. The CDR3 is made up of 13 amino acids. The CDR3 loop reads CASSLGGEETQYF. CDR3 sequence (DNA): TGTGCCAGCAGCTTAGGCGGGGAAGAGACCCAGTACTTC. Based on the CDR3 plus reference TRBV11-3 and TRBJ2-5, the full variable domain is EAGVVQSPRYKIIEKKQPVAFWCNPISGHNTLYWYLQNLGQGPELLIRYENEEAVDDSQLPKDRFSAERLKGVDSTLKIQPAELGDSAVYLCASSLGGEETQYFGPGTRLLVL.

The table lists this clone with a few counts. The chain links TRBV2 to TRBJ2-1, with 11 nucleotides matching TRBD2. After removal of 2 bases from V and 2 bases from J, the junction contained 2 bases not matched to a gene. Germline CDR1 reads SNHLY; CDR2 reads FYNNEI. The CDR3 has 16 amino acids. This CDR3 reads CASSEKLAGAYNEQFF. CDR3 DNA sequence: TGTGCCAGCAGTGAAAAACTAGCGGGGGCCTACAATGAGCAGTTCTTC.

V is TRBV12-3 or TRBV12-4 and J is TRBJ1-1, with D possibly TRBD1 on 5 matching bases. Deletions cut 5 bases from V and 3 bases from J, with 10 bases between. The CDR3 sequence is 13 residues long. In DNA, the CDR3 is TGTGCCAGCAGTCCAGGGTGGGACACTGAAGCTTTCTTT. Residues: CASSPGWDTEAFF.

The rearrangement joins TRBV19 to TRBJ1-3; D is ambiguous. V lost 5 bases to trimming and J lost 0 bases, with 11 bases between them. CDR3 length: 15 residues. Per the germline V gene, CDR1 is LNHDA and CDR2 is SQIVND (reference sequence). CDR3: CASSQRSSSGNTIYF. The CDR3 coding sequence is TGTGCCAGTAGTCAAAGATCGAGCTCTGGAAACACCATATATTTT.